This T cell receptor beta chain was sequenced in a study of somatic mutations in cytotoxic T cells in rheumatoid arthritis. Looking at the study overall: Flow sorting yielded some V beta antibody-stained T-cell populations at nearly 100% purity, among them V beta1+ cells sequenced for TCRB.

Some clones are missing from TCRdb's copy, which holds only in-frame ones; the method was immunoSEQ multiplex PCR. In the table there are roughly 650 clones, around 74% of which are singletons. Study-level results: An age-related increase in CD8+ clonality was seen in rheumatoid arthritis patients but not in healthy controls. Of 65 patients, fewer than 10 had a largest CD8+ clone that exceeded 20% of CD8+ cells.

About this clone itself: Its antigen is not identified.

Sample: synovial fluid. The sequence was collected from a man between 65 and 85 years old with rheumatoid arthritis.

The DNA of the CDR3 is TGTGCCAGTAACAGGAGACTAGCGGGATACAATGAGCAGTTCTTC. Protein: CASNRRLAGYNEQFF. The chain employs TRBV19 and TRBJ2-1, with 11 bases aligning to TRBD2. The germline V gene has CDR1 LNHDA and CDR2 SQIVND (reference sequence). CDR3 length: 15 amino acids. V lost 7 bases to trimming and J lost 4 bases; unmatched junction nucleotides: 6.